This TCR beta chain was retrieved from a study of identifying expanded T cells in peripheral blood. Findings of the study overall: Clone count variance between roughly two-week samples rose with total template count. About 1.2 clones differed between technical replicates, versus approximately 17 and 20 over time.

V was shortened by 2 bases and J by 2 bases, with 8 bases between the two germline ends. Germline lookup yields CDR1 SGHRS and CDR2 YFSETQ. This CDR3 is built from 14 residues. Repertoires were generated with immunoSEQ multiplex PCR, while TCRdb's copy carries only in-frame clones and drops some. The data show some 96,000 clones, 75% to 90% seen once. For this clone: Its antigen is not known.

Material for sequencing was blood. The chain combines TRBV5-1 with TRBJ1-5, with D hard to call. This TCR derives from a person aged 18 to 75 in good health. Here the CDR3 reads CASSLDYGNQPQHF. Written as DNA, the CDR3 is TGCGCCAGCAGCTTAGATTATGGCAATCAGCCCCAGCATTTT.